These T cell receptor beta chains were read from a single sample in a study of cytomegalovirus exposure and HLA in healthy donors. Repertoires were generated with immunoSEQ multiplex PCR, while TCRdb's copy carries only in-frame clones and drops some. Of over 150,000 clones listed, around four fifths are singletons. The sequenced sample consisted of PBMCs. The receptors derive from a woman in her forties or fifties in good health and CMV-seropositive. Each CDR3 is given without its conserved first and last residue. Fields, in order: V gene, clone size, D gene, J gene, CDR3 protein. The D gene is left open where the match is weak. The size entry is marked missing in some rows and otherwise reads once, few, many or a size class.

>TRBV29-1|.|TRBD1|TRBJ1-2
SVEIGTGYGYT
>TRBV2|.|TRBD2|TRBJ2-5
ASSPGGGRFETQY
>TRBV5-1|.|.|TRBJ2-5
ASSLSPGVQETQY
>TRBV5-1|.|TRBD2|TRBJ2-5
ASSLAGAGGETQY
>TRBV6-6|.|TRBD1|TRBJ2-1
ASSYPKGAADNEQF
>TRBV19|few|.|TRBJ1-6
ASSIAPRGYNSPLH
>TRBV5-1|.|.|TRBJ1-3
ASSLPGPSSGNTIY
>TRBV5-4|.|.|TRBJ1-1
ASGAAGVDTEAF
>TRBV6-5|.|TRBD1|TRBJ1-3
ATTDRGGNTIY
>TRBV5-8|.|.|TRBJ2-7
ASSLSLGRGHYEQY
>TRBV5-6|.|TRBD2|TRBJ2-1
ASSFPSSGVYNEQF
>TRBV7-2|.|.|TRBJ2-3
ATDPLGGAGDTQY
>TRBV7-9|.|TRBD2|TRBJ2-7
ASSLARDYLSYEQY
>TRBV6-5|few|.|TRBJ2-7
ASNQDILSEQY
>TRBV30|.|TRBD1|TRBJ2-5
AWRKTGGSQETQY
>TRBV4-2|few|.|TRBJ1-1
ASSQAVNTEAF
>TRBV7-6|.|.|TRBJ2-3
ASSFTGGGHGDTQY
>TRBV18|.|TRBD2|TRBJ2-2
ASSLVSSGGTNTGELF
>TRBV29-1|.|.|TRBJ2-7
SVEDRERPGYEQY
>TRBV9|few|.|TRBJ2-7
ASSVAPAGATYEQY
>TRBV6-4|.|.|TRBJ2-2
ASSGPLTGELF
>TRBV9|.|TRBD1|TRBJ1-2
ASTKDPGQGMRYT
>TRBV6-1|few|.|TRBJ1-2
ASNLVDGYT
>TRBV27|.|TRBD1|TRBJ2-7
ASSLYGTGTYEQY
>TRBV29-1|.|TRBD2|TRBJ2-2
SVAPRGGLTGELF
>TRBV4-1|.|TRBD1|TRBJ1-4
ASSPQGQGQNEKLF
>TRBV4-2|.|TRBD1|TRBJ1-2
ASSHGDRGWGGYT
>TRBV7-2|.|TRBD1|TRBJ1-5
ASSSGGLRGNQPQH
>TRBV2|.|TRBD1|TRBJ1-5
ASGITGGNQPQH
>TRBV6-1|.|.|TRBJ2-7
ASSNRVLLDEQY
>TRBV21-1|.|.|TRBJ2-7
ASSKTPSTGSSYEQY
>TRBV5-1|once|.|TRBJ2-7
ASSLEGGRYEQY
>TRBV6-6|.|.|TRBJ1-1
ASSSYSGTLNTEAF
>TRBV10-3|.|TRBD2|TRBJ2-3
AISEFGLAVALRGTDTQY
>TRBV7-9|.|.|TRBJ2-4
ASSLLQGRGGDIQY
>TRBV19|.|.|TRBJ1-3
ASTLDSVGNTIY
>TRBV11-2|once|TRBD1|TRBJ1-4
ASSSGTGGKLF
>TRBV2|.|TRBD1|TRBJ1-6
ASSEQGVHSPLH
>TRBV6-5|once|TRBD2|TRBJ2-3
ASSASGGLGDTQY
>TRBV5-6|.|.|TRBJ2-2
ASSFWRANTGELF
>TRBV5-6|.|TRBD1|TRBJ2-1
ASSGGQGVGYNEQF
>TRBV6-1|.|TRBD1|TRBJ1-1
ASSATTGKNTEAF
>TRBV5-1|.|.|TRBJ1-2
ASSLGQDKSYT
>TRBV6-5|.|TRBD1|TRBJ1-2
ASSSRTGGFYGYT
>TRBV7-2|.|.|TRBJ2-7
ASSWRGGEQY
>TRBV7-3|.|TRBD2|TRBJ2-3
ASSLGGGRDTQY
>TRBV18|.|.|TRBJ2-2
ASSPRITNTGELF
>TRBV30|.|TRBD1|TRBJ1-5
AWSLGQGNQPQH
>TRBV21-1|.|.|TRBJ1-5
ASSPPGLKPNQPQH
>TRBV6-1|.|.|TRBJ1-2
ASTLDLYGYT
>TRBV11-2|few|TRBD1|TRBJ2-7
ASSSIGQVTYEQY
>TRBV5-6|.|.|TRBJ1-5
ASSWGGGDNQPQH
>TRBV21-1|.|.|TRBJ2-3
ASSKGSPRDRVVRYVQY
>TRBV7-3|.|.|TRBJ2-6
ASSFGQLSGANVLT